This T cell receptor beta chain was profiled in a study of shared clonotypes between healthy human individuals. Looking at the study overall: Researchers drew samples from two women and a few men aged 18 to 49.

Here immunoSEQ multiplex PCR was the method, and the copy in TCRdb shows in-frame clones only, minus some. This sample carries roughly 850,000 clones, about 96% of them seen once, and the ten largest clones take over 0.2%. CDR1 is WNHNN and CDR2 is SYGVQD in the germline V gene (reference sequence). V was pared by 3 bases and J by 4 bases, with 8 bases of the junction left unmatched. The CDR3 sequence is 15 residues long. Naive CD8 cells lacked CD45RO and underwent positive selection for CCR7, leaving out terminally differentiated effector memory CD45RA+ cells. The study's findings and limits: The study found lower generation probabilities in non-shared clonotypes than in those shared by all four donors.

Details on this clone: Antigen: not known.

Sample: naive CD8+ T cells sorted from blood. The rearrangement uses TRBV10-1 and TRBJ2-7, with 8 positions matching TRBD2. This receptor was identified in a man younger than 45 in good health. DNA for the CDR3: TGCGCCAGCAGTGAAGGACTAGCTACGACGTACGAGCAGTACTTC. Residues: CASSEGLATTYEQYF.